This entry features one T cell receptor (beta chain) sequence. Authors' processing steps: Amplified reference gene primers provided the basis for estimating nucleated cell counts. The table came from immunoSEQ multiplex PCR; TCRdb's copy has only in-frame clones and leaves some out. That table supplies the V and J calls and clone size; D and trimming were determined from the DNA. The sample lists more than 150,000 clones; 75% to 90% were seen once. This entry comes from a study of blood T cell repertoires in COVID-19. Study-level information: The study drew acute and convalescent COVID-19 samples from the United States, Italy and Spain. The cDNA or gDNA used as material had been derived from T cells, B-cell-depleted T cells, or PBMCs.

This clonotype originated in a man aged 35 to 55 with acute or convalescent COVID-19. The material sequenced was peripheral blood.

The CDR3 region is CSASEGPYNSPLHF. CDR3 sequence (DNA): TGCAGTGCTAGTGAGGGGCCTTATAATTCACCCCTCCACTTT. J is TRBJ1-6 and V is TRBV20-1; D possibly corresponds to TRBD1 (5 bases). CDR1 is DFQATT and CDR2 is SNEGSKA in the germline V gene (reference sequence). V was trimmed by 3 bases and J by 4 bases, leaving 10 bases between them. CDR3 length: 14 residues.